This is a list of T cell receptor beta chains from one sample in a study of blood T cells in healthy people across ages. TCRdb redid the calling of the 5' RACE reads with MiXCR, one entry per CDR3 protein. The sample carries 380,000 or so distinct CDR3 sequences, approximately 47% recorded once. The sequenced material came from blood. These receptors all stem from a man in his 60s in good health. The CDR3 runs from the conserved cysteine through the conserved F or W. The D gene is left open where the match is weak. Size values are once, few and many counts, or a class for expanded clones, and some rows have none.

DNA: TGTGCCAGCAGTTCCCAGACAGGGGTGTACTATGGCTACACCTTC
CDR3: CASSSQTGVYYGYTF
V: TRBV12-3/TRBV12-4
J: TRBJ1-2
D: TRBD1
size: .

DNA: TGTGCCAGCAGCTTCACAGGGAACTACGAGCAGTACTTC
CDR3: CASSFTGNYEQYF
V: TRBV11-1
J: TRBJ2-7
D: .
size: .

DNA: TGCGCCAGCAGTAGTGGCGATCAAGGGGTTGAAAAACTGTTTTTT
CDR3: CASSSGDQGVEKLFF
V: TRBV5-1
J: TRBJ1-4
D: .
size: .

DNA: TGTGCCAGCAGTTCCGGTCTGGGGACCCAGTACTTC
CDR3: CASSSGLGTQYF
V: TRBV12-3/TRBV12-4
J: TRBJ2-5
D: .
size: .

DNA: TGCGCCAGCAGCTTGGATACCGGGACCCGCGGCGTCCACGAGCAGTACTTC
CDR3: CASSLDTGTRGVHEQYF
V: TRBV5-1
J: TRBJ2-7
D: .
size: .

DNA: TGTGCCAGTAGTGTCACAATTACAGATACGCAGTATTTT
CDR3: CASSVTITDTQYF
V: TRBV19
J: TRBJ2-3
D: .
size: few

DNA: TGTGCCAGCAGCTTAGGATGGGCTAGCGGGGGAGGAGAGGAGCAGTTCTTC
CDR3: CASSLGWASGGGEEQFF
V: TRBV7-6
J: TRBJ2-1
D: TRBD2
size: few

DNA: TGTGCCAGCAGCTCGGACAGGGGCCAGAGGACTGAAGCTTTCTTT
CDR3: CASSSDRGQRTEAFF
V: TRBV7-8
J: TRBJ1-1
D: TRBD1
size: .

DNA: TGTGCCATCGGAAGTGGTGCAAGAGAGTACTTC
CDR3: CAIGSGAREYF
V: TRBV10-3
J: TRBJ2-7
D: .
size: .

DNA: TGCAGCGTTGTCGGTAACGGGGAGCTGTTTTTT
CDR3: CSVVGNGELFF
V: TRBV29-1
J: TRBJ2-2
D: .
size: .

DNA: TGCGCCAGCAGCTTAACAGGGCTAGGGATGAATTCACCCCTCCACTTT
CDR3: CASSLTGLGMNSPLHF
V: TRBV5-1
J: TRBJ1-6
D: .
size: .

DNA: TGCAGTGCTGGCCCCGGCGAGCCGGGGGCAGATACGCAGTATTTT
CDR3: CSAGPGEPGADTQYF
V: TRBV20-1
J: TRBJ2-3
D: .
size: many

DNA: TGTGCCAGCAGCCCGGGACAGGGGGCGGTAAACATTCAGTACTTC
CDR3: CASSPGQGAVNIQYF
V: TRBV7-2
J: TRBJ2-4
D: TRBD1
size: few

DNA: TGTGCCAGCAGGCCGGGGTCTGCCAACAATGAGCAGTTCTTC
CDR3: CASRPGSANNEQFF
V: TRBV28
J: TRBJ2-1
D: .
size: .

DNA: TGTGCCACAAGACAGTTCACAGATACGCAGTATTTT
CDR3: CATRQFTDTQYF
V: TRBV11-2
J: TRBJ2-3
D: .
size: few

DNA: TGTGCCAGCACCCGGTTGGGCAGAAATTCACCCCTCCACTTT
CDR3: CASTRLGRNSPLHF
V: TRBV12-3/TRBV12-4
J: TRBJ1-6
D: .
size: many

DNA: TGTGCCAGCAGCCAAGACACACGCTTACCTGAAGCTTTCTTT
CDR3: CASSQDTRLPEAFF
V: TRBV4-2
J: TRBJ1-1
D: .
size: few

DNA: TGTGCCAGCAGTGCATCGGCGGTCGCTGATGAAAAACTGTTTTTT
CDR3: CASSASAVADEKLFF
V: TRBV2
J: TRBJ1-4
D: .
size: .

DNA: TGTGCCAGCAGATGGGGCAGGTCTAACTATGGCTACACCTTC
CDR3: CASRWGRSNYGYTF
V: TRBV28
J: TRBJ1-2
D: .
size: many

DNA: TGCGCCAGCAGCACAGCGGGCTACAATGAGCAGTTCTTC
CDR3: CASSTAGYNEQFF
V: TRBV5-1
J: TRBJ2-1
D: .
size: few

DNA: TGTGCCAGCTCACCCCGGGACAGGAGGAGAACCAACGTCCTGACTTTC
CDR3: CASSPRDRRRTNVLTF
V: TRBV18
J: TRBJ2-6
D: TRBD1
size: .

DNA: TGTGCCAGCAGCTTAGCGATCCGGACAGCCTCTAACTATGGCTACACCTTC
CDR3: CASSLAIRTASNYGYTF
V: TRBV7-2
J: TRBJ1-2
D: .
size: .

DNA: TGCAGCGTGGAGAGGGAGGAAAGCTCCTACGAGCAGTACTTC
CDR3: CSVEREESSYEQYF
V: TRBV29-1
J: TRBJ2-7
D: .
size: .

DNA: TGTGCCAGCAGCTCTATAGCGGGAGTCGACGAGCAGTACTTC
CDR3: CASSSIAGVDEQYF
V: TRBV7-2
J: TRBJ2-7
D: TRBD2
size: .

DNA: TGTGCCAGCAGGCGACAGCCCCCTGACGAAGCTTTCTTT
CDR3: CASRRQPPDEAFF
V: TRBV7-2
J: TRBJ1-1
D: .
size: many

DNA: TGTGCCAACAGCCTGGCCGGATCGCAAACCCAAGAGACCCAGTACTTC
CDR3: CANSLAGSQTQETQYF
V: TRBV12-3/TRBV12-4
J: TRBJ2-5
D: .
size: .

DNA: TGTGGAGCCGGGACAGGCGCTGAAAAACTGTTTTTT
CDR3: CGAGTGAEKLFF
V: TRBV28
J: TRBJ1-4
D: TRBD1
size: few

DNA: TGCAGTGCGCGGCGGGGGGGAGGCTCCTACAATGAGCAGTTCTTC
CDR3: CSARRGGGSYNEQFF
V: TRBV20-1
J: TRBJ2-1
D: TRBD2
size: .

DNA: TGTGCCACCAGTGACCCGGGACTCCCGCGGGATGAGCAGTACTTC
CDR3: CATSDPGLPRDEQYF
V: TRBV24-1
J: TRBJ2-5
D: .
size: few

DNA: TGCAGCGTTCTCCATTATTCTAGCGGGAGTAGCAATGAGCAGTTCTTC
CDR3: CSVLHYSSGSSNEQFF
V: TRBV29-1
J: TRBJ2-1
D: TRBD2
size: .

DNA: TGTGCCAGCAGTAGACAGGGGACGAACACCGGGGAGCTGTTTTTT
CDR3: CASSRQGTNTGELFF
V: TRBV2
J: TRBJ2-2
D: TRBD1
size: .